This T cell receptor (beta chain) stems from a study of long-term antiretroviral therapy in people with HIV. As concerns this clone: Its antigen is not known.

At survey level, the immunoSEQ assay was run in its v3.0 version. The protocol was immunoSEQ multiplex PCR, while the TCRdb copy is restricted to in-frame clones and leaves out a portion. The sample has roughly 30,000 clones, roughly 92% seen once. Points from the study as a whole: Controls exceeded HIV repertoires in CDR3 length range.

People in the study who had HIV all got their treatment in the United States. The CDR3 covers 13 residues. The V segment lost 3 bases and the J segment 7 bases; nucleotides outside the gene matches: 1. CDR1 is LGHNA and CDR2 is YSLEER in the germline V gene. Sample: unsorted PBMCs, taken approximately 6.3 years after starting antiretroviral therapy. This clonotype was obtained from a woman between 40 and 55 years old with HIV. This sequence joins TRBV4-3 and TRBJ1-5; 9 bases line up with TRBD1. CDR3 protein: CASSQDRGQPQHF. In nucleotides, the CDR3 is TGCGCCAGCAGCCAGGACAGGGGCCAGCCCCAGCATTTT.